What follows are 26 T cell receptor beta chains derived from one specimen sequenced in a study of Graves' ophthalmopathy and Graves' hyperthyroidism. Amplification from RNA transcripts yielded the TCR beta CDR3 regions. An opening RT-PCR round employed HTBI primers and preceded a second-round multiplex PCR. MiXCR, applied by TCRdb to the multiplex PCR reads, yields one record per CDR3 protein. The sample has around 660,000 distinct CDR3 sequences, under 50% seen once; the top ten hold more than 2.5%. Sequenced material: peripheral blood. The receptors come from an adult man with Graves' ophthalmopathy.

The CDR3 region has the DNA TGTGCCTGGAGTACAACAAACACCATATATTTT. Translated, it gives CAWSTTNTIYF. The chain employs TRBV30 and TRBJ1-3; D unclear. The CDR3 spans 11 residues. V lost 2 bases and J 6 bases, leaving 5 bases between the germline ends. Germline V gives CDR1 GTSNPN, CDR2 SVGIG (reference sequence).

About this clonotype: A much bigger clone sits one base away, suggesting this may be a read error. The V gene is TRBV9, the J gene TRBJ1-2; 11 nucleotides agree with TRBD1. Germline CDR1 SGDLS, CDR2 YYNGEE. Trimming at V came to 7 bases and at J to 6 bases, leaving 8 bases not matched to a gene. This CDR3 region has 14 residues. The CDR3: CASGQLDRGHGYTF. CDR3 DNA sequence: TGTGCCAGCGGCCAACTGGACAGGGGGCATGGCTACACCTTC.

The CDR3 coding sequence is TGTGCCATCGCACCGGGAGGGGGATGGAACACCATATATTTT. It specifies CAIAPGGGWNTIYF. The chain couples TRBV10-3 to TRBJ1-3, with a possible D match to TRBD1 (6 bases). The germline gives CDR1 ENHRY, CDR2 SYGVKD. The CDR3 is made up of 14 amino acids. V was shortened by 8 bases and J by 7 bases, with 18 bases between the two germline ends.

The CDR3: CSVGGSREGYTF. The CDR3 DNA follows: TGCAGCGTTGGGGGGTCGAGGGAAGGCTACACCTTC. V is TRBV29-1 and J is TRBJ1-2, with D possibly being TRBD1 (5 bases). Deletions cut 4 bases from V and 8 bases from J, with 14 bases between. The CDR3 extends over 12 amino acids. Germline values: CDR1 SQVTM, CDR2 ANQGSEA.

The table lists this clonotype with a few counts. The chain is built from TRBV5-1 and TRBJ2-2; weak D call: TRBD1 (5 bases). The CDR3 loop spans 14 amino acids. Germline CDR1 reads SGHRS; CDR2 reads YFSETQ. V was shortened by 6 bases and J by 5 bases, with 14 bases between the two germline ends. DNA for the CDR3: TGCGCCAGCAACTCCCAAGGGGATACCGGGGAGCTGTTTTTT. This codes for CASNSQGDTGELFF.

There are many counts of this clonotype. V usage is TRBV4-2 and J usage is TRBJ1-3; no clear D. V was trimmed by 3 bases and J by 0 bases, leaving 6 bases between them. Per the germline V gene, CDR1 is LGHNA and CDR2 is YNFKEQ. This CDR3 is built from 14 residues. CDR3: CASSQRSSGNTIYF. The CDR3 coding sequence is TGTGCCAGCAGCCAGAGAAGCTCTGGAAACACCATATATTTT.

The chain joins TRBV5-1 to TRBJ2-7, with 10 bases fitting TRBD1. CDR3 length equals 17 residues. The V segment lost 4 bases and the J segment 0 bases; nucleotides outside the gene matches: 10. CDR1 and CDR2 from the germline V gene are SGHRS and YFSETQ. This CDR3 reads CASSTTGTGDSSYEQYF. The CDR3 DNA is TGCGCCAGCAGCACCACCGGGACAGGGGACTCCTCCTACGAGCAGTACTTC.

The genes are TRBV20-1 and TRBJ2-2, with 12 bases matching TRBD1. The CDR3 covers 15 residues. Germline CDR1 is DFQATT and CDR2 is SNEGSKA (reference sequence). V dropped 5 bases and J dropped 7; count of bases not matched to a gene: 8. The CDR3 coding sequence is TGCAGTGCTGGGGCCGGGACAGGGGGCGGCGGGGAGCTGTTTTTT. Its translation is CSAGAGTGGGGELFF.

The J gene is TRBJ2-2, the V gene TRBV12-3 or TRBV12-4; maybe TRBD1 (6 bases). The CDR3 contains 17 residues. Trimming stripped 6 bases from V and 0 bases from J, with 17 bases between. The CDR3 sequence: CASSTDRGGSNTGELFF. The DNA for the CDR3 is TGTGCCAGCAGCACGGACAGAGGGGGATCGAACACCGGGGAGCTGTTTTTT.

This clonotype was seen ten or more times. The CDR3: CASSVVQGRRSPLHF. The CDR3 nucleotides read TGTGCCAGCAGTGTTGTGCAGGGGAGGAGATCACCCCTCCACTTT. The chain links TRBV2 to TRBJ1-6, with D perhaps TRBD1 (6 bases). The germline V and J ends were trimmed by 4 bases and 10 bases, with 17 bases remaining between them. The CDR3 has 15 residues. Germline assignment: CDR1 SNHLY and CDR2 FYNNEI.

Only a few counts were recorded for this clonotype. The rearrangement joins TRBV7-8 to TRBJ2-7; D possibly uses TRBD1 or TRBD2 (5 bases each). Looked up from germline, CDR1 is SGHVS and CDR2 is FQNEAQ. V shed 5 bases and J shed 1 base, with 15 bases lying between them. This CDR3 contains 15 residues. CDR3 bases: TGTGCCAGCAGCCCCGGGGCGGCTGGATCCTACGAGCAGTACTTC. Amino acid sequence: CASSPGAAGSYEQYF.

CDR3 sequence reads: CAWSVPYPGLAGELFF. The CDR3 DNA is TGTGCCTGGAGTGTCCCTTATCCGGGGCTGGCCGGGGAGCTGTTTTTT. This chain links TRBV19 with TRBJ2-2, with D perhaps matching TRBD1 or TRBD2 (5 bases each). Per the germline V gene, CDR1 is LNHDA and CDR2 is SQIVND (reference sequence). CDR3 length: 16 residues. V was pared by 11 bases and J by 6 bases, with 25 bases between.

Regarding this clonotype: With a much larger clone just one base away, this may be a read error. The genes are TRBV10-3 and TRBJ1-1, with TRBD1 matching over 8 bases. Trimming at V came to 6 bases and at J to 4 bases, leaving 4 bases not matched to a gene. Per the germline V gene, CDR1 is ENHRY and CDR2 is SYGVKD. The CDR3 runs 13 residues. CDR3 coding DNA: TGTGCCATCAGAGACACAGGGGGCACTGAAGCTTTCTTT. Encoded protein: CAIRDTGGTEAFF.

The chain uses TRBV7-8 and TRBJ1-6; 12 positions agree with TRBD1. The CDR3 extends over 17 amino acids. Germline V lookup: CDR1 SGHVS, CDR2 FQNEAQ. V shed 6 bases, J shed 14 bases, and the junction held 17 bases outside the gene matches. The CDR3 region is CASSFSPPGQGAQTLHF. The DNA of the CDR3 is TGTGCCAGCAGTTTTTCCCCCCCGGGACAGGGGGCACAAACCCTCCACTTT.

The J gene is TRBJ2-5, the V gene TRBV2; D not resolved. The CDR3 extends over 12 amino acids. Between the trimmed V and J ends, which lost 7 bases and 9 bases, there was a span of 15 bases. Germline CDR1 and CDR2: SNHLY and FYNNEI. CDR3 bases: TGTGCCAGCACGCAGAGCAATCAGCCCCAGTACTTC. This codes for CASTQSNQPQYF.

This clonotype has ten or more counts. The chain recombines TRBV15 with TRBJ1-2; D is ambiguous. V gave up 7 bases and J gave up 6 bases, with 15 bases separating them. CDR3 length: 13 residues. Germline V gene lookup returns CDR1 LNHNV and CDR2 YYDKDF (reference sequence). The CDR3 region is CATTHKYFNGYTF. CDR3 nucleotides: TGTGCCACCACCCACAAGTACTTTAATGGCTACACCTTC.

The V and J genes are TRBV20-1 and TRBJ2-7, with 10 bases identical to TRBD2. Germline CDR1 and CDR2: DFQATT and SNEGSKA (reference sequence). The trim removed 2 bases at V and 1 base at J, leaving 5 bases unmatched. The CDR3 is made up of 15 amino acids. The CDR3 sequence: CSARSGGGASYEQYF. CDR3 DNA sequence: TGCAGTGCTAGAAGCGGGGGGGGGGCTTCCTACGAGCAGTACTTC.

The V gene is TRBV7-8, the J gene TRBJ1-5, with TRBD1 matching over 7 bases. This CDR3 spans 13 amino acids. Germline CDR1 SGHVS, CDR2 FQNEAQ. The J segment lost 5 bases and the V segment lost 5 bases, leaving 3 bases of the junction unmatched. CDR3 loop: CASSQQGYQPQHF. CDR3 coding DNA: TGTGCCAGCAGCCAACAGGGGTATCAGCCCCAGCATTTT.

The CDR3 DNA follows: TGTGCCAGCAGTTACTATGAGGGAAATGAAAAACTGTTTTTT. Amino acids: CASSYYEGNEKLFF. The chain uses TRBV6-5 and TRBJ1-4; unclear D gene. Trimming stripped 1 base from V and 5 bases from J, with 8 bases between. Germline V gene data show CDR1 as MNHEY and CDR2 as SVGAGI. This CDR3 is built from 14 residues.

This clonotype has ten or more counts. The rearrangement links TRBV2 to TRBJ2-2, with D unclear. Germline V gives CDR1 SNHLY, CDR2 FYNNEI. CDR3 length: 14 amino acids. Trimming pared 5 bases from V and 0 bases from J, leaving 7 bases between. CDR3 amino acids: CASSPSPNTGELFF. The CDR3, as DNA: TGTGCCAGCAGTCCGAGCCCGAACACCGGGGAGCTGTTTTTT.

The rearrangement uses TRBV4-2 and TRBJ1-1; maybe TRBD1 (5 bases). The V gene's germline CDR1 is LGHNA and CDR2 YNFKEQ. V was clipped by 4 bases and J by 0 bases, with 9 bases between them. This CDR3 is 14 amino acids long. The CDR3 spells CASSPSGLNTEAFF. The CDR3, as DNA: TGTGCCAGCAGCCCCTCGGGGCTGAACACTGAAGCTTTCTTT.

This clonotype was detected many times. The CDR3, as DNA: TGCAGTGCTAGCGGGAGGCATTACGAGCAGTACTTC. It yields the protein CSASGRHYEQYF. V and J are TRBV20-1 and TRBJ2-7; TRBD2 matches at 7 bases. V lost 3 bases to trimming and J lost 4 bases; unmatched junction nucleotides: 3. Per the germline V gene, CDR1 is DFQATT and CDR2 is SNEGSKA (reference sequence). The CDR3 length is 12 residues.

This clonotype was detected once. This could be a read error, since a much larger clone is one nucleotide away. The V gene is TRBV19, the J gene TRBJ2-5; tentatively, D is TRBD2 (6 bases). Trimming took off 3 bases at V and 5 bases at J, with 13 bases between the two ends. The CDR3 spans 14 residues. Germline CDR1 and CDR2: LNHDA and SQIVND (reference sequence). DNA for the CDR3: TGTGCCAGTAGTATGGCGGGAATGGAGGAGACCCAGTACTTC. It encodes CASSMAGMEETQYF.

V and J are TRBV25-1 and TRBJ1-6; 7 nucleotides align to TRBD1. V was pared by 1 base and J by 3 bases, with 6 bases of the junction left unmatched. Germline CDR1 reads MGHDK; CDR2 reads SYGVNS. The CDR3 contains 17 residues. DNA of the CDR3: TGTGCCAGCAGTGAATCTCCGGGACAGCACTATAATTCACCCCTCCACTTT. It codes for CASSESPGQHYNSPLHF.

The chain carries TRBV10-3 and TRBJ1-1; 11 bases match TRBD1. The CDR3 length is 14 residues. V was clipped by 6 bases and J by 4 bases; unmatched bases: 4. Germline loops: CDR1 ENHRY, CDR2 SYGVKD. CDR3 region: CAIRVGTGGTEAFF. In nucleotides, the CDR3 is TGTGCCATCAGAGTCGGGACAGGGGGCACTGAAGCTTTCTTT.

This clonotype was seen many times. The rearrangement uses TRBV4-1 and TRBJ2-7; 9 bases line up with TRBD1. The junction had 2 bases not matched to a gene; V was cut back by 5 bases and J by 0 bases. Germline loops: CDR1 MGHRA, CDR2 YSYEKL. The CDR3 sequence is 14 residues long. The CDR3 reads CASSRDRDSYEQYF. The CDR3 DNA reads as TGCGCCAGCAGCAGGGACAGGGACTCCTACGAGCAGTACTTC.